This T cell receptor beta chain was obtained from a study of blood T cells in healthy people across ages. Turning to this clonotype: Its antigen is unidentified.

Findings and caveats of the study: One million T cells yielded diversity estimates that were considered underestimates.

Together with a sample-barcoded 5' primer, a J-beta primer mix was included in a second PCR lasting about 6 to 12 cycles. TCRdb re-called the 5' RACE reads with MiXCR, one entry per CDR3 protein. Here the sample spans about 1 million distinct CDR3 sequences, 20% to 25% being singletons. Trimming shortened V by 0 bases and J by 4 bases, and 8 bases separated the two germline ends. Germline V gene sequence: CDR1 MGHRA, CDR2 YSYEKL. This CDR3 is 14 amino acids long. This sample was also put to use in a study of T cells of mothers and their children. Per that paper: Slightly higher, non-significant overlap characterized related mother-child pairs relative to unrelated pairs.

The chain carries TRBV4-1 and TRBJ2-3, with D possibly TRBD1 on 6 matching bases. Sequencing was performed on blood. The sequence derives from a girl between 2 and 10 years old in good health. The CDR3 DNA reads TGCGCCAGCAGCCAAGATGGGGGCTCAGATACGCAGTATTTT. This sequence encodes CASSQDGGSDTQYF.